Below, 10 T cell receptor beta chains from the same sample are listed, as sequenced in a study of blood T cell repertoires in COVID-19. Clones were read by immunoSEQ multiplex PCR, and TCRdb kept only the in-frame ones, dropping some. The table has around 130,000 clones, around 85% seen once. The specimen was peripheral blood. The source of these receptors is a human donor in a cohort sampled during active COVID-19.

The CDR3 DNA follows: TGCGCCAGCAGTGTTAATGGCGGAGCCTACGAGCAGTACTTC. This codes for CASSVNGGAYEQYF. J is TRBJ2-7 and V is TRBV10-1, with D unresolved. This CDR3 is 14 amino acids long. Per the germline V gene, CDR1 is WNHNN and CDR2 is SYGVQD (reference sequence). Between the trimmed V and J ends, which lost 4 bases and 2 bases, there was a span of 12 bases.

The chain has TRBV4-1 and TRBJ2-5; TRBD2 matches 10 bases. The CDR3 contains 17 residues. CDR1 and CDR2 (germline): MGHRA, YSYEKL. The trim removed 2 bases at V and 2 bases at J, leaving 8 bases unmatched. The CDR3 DNA reads as TGCGCCAGCAGCCAAATATACAGCGGGGGGGTACAAGAGACCCAGTACTTC. Its translation: CASSQIYSGGVQETQYF.

This clone was seen once. This chain links TRBV6-5 with TRBJ2-1, with 10 nucleotides matching TRBD1. CDR3 length: 14 amino acids. Per the germline V gene, CDR1 is MNHEY and CDR2 is SVGAGI. The J segment lost 8 bases and the V segment lost 7 bases, leaving 8 bases of the junction unmatched. CDR3 amino acids: CASNFRQGAHEQFF. CDR3 DNA: TGTGCCAGCAACTTTCGACAGGGGGCCCATGAGCAGTTCTTC.

This chain connects TRBV5-5 to TRBJ1-1; D might be TRBD1 (5 bases). This CDR3 has 11 amino acids. V was clipped by 4 bases and J by 9 bases, with 10 bases between them. From germline, CDR1 is SGHKS and CDR2 YYEKEE (reference sequence). In DNA, the CDR3 is TGTGCCAGCAGCGTACTGGGGCAAGCTTTCTTT. It encodes CASSVLGQAFF. The full variable domain, its missing parts supplied by reference TRBV5-5 and TRBJ1-1, is DAGVTQSPTHLIKTRGQQVTLRCSPISGHKSVSWYQQVLGQGPQFIFQYYEKEERGRGNFPDRFSARQFPNYSSELNVNALLLGDSALYLCASSVLGQAFFGQGTRLTVV.

The chain combines TRBV7-9 with TRBJ2-2; no firm D call. This CDR3 has 15 amino acids. V was shortened by 1 base and J by 1 base, with 7 bases between the two germline ends. Germline V lookup: CDR1 SEHNR, CDR2 FQNEAQ (reference sequence). CDR3 loop: CASSLDLLNTGELFF. The CDR3 DNA sequence: TGTGCCAGCAGCTTAGACTTACTGAACACCGGGGAGCTGTTTTTT.

This sequence joins TRBV7-2 and TRBJ2-7, with 10 nucleotides matching TRBD1. From germline, CDR1 is SGHTA and CDR2 FQGNSA. The J segment lost 3 bases and the V segment lost 3 bases, leaving 5 bases of the junction unmatched. The CDR3 extends over 15 amino acids. The DNA of the CDR3 is TGTGCCAGCAGCTTTACAGACAGGGGGCTCTACGAGCAGTACGTC. Encoded protein: CASSFTDRGLYEQYV.

The chain employs TRBV7-9 and TRBJ1-3; the D gene is possibly TRBD1 (5 bases). The germline V gene encodes CDR1 SEHNR and CDR2 FQNEAQ (reference sequence). The CDR3 loop spans 16 amino acids. Trimming cost V 5 bases and J 1 base, with 15 bases left between them. CDR3 loop: CASSPRSGSSGNTIYF. In DNA form, the CDR3 reads TGTGCCAGCAGCCCCCGTTCAGGGTCTTCTGGAAACACCATATATTTT.

CDR3 bases: TGTGCCAGCAGCCGATCCGGGGGACAGGGGAACTATGGCTACACCTTC. Its translation: CASSRSGGQGNYGYTF. The rearrangement joins TRBV5-5 to TRBJ1-2; 10 bases fit TRBD1. J lost 2 bases, V lost 4 bases, and 8 bases had no gene match. The germline V gene has CDR1 SGHKS and CDR2 YYEKEE (reference sequence). The CDR3 length is 16 residues.

The gene calls are TRBV6-5 and TRBJ2-4; TRBD1 is a possible D gene (5 bases). CDR3 length equals 14 residues. Looked up from germline, CDR1 is MNHEY and CDR2 is SVGAGI. V lost 8 bases and J 0 bases, leaving 11 bases between the germline ends. CDR3 amino acids: CASWQGLAKNIQYF. The DNA for the CDR3 is TGTGCCAGCTGGCAGGGCCTAGCCAAAAACATTCAGTACTTC.

The chain has TRBV2 and TRBJ1-3; no reliable D call. The CDR3 spans 15 residues. V was pared by 8 bases and J by 0 bases, with 14 bases between. CDR1 and CDR2 (germline): SNHLY, FYNNEI. CDR3 bases: TGTGCCAGCCTAGGTGGCACCACCTCTGGAAACACCATATATTTT. It encodes CASLGGTTSGNTIYF.